This note documents a single T cell receptor (beta chain) sequence. Antigen unknown. Sample treatment: oral pan-JAK inhibitor, 5-10 mg twice daily. This entry is derived from a study of CD8+ T cells in alopecia areata. General study results and limits: Persistence of many expanded lesional clones was seen in scalp and blood during tofacitinib. Normal scalp showed lower clonality than lesional scalp, especially alopecia totalis/universalis.

Extracted RNA was reverse transcribed into cDNA, the sequencing template. Assay: immunoSEQ multiplex PCR; the TCRdb copy retains only in-frame clones and omits some. The sample includes about 140,000 clones, roughly 86% seen only once; the top ten take 13%. The germline CDR1 and CDR2 sequences are SGDLS and YYNGEE. The CDR3 contains 13 residues. V lost 7 bases, J lost 10 bases, and 18 bases lay in between. This TCR was sampled from a human donor with alopecia areata. The V and J genes are TRBV9 and TRBJ2-1; D gene ambiguous. Source: CD8+ T cells sorted from blood, taken at week 4, from a patient treated with tofacitinib. Written as DNA, the CDR3 is TGTGCCAGCGGTCACTCGGCGACTGGCGAGCAGTTCTTC. It is translated as CASGHSATGEQFF.